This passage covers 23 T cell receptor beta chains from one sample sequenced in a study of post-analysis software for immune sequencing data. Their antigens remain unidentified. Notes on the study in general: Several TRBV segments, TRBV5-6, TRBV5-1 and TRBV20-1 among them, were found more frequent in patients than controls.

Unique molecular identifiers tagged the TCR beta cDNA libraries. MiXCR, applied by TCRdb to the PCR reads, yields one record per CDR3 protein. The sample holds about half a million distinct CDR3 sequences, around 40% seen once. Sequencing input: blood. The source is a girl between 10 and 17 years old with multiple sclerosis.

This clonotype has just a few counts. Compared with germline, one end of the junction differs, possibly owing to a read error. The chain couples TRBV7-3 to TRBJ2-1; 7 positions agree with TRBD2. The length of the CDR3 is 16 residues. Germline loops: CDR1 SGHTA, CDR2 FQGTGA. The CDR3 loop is CATSLRGGSPYNEQFF. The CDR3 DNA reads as TGTGCCACCAGCTTACGTGGCGGGAGTCCCTACAATGAGCAGTTCTTC.

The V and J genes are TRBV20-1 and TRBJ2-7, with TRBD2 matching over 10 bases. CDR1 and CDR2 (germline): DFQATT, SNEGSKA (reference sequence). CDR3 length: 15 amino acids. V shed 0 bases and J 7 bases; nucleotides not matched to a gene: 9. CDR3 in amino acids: CSARETKREGKEQYF. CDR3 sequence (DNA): TGCAGTGCTAGAGAGACAAAGCGGGAGGGCAAAGAGCAGTACTTC.

CDR3 loop: CASSWSGAYEQYF. Written as DNA, the CDR3 is TGTGCCAGCAGCTGGAGCGGGGCTTACGAGCAGTACTTC. The chain carries TRBV7-2 and TRBJ2-7; TRBD2 matches 7 bases. CDR3 length equals 13 residues. Germline CDR1 and CDR2: SGHTA and FQGNSA. With 4 bases clipped from V and 4 bases from J, the junction kept 4 bases outside the gene matches. Using reference TRBV7-2 and TRBJ2-7 for the parts outside the CDR3, the full variable domain is GAGVSQSPSNKVTEKGKDVELRCDPISGHTALYWYRQSLGQGLEFLIYFQGNSAPDKSGLPSDRFSAERTGGSVSTLTIQRTQQEDSAVYLCASSWSGAYEQYFGPGTRLTVT.

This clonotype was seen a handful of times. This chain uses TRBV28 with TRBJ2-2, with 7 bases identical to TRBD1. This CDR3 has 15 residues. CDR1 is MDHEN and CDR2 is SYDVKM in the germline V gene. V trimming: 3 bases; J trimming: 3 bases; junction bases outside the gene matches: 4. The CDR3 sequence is CASSFGDRDTGELFF. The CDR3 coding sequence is TGTGCCAGCAGTTTCGGAGACAGGGACACCGGGGAGCTGTTTTTT.

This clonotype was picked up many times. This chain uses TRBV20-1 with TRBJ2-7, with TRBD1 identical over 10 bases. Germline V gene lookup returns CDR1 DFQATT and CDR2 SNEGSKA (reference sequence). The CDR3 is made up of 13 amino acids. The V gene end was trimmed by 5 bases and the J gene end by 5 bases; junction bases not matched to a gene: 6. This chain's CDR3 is CSAHRTGGDEQYF. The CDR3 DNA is TGCAGTGCTCACCGGACAGGGGGTGACGAGCAGTACTTC.

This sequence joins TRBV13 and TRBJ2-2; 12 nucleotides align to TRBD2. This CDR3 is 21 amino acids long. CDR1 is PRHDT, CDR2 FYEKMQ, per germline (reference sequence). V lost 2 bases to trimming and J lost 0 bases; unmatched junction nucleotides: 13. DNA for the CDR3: TGTGCCAGCAGCTTACTAGGTCGAGTTCTAGCGGGAGGGCCGAACACCGGGGAGCTGTTTTTT. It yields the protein CASSLLGRVLAGGPNTGELFF. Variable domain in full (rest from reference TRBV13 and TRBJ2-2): AAGVIQSPRHLIKEKRETATLKCYPIPRHDTVYWYQQGPGQDPQFLISFYEKMQSDKGSIPDRFSAQQFSDYHSELNMSSLELGDSALYFCASSLLGRVLAGGPNTGELFFGEGSRLTVL.

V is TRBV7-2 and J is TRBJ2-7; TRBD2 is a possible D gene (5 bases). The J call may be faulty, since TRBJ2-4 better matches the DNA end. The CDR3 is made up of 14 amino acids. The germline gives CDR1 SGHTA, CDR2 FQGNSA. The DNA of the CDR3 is TGTGCCAGCAGCCCAAAGTCGGGGTCGAGCATTCAGTACTTC. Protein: CASSPKSGSSIQYF.

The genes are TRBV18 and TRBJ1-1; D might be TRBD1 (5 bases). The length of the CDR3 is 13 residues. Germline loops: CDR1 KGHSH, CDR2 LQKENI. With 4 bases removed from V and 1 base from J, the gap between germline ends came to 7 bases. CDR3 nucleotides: TGTGCCAGCTCACAACAGGAGAACACTGAAGCTTTCTTT. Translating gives CASSQQENTEAFF.

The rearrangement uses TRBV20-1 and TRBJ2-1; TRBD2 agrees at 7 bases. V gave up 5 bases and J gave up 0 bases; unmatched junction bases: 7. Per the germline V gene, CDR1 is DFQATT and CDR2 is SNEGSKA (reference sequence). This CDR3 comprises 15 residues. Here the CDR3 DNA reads TGCAGTGCTCACCTAGCGGTCAGCTCCTACAATGAGCAGTTCTTC. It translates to CSAHLAVSSYNEQFF.

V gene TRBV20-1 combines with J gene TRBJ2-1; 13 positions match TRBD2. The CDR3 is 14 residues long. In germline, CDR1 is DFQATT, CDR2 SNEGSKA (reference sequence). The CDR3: CRAHWTSGSDEQFF. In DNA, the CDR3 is TGCAGGGCCCACTGGACTAGCGGGAGTGATGAGCAGTTCTTC.

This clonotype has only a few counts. CDR3 residues: CASSRSGGQLSGYEQYF. For the CDR3, the DNA is TGTGCCAGCAGCAGGTCCGGGGGACAGCTTTCGGGCTACGAGCAGTACTTC. The V call is TRBV7-2, the J call TRBJ2-7; tentative D call: TRBD1 (7 bases). V gave up 5 bases and J gave up 3 bases, with 23 bases separating them. Germline-derived CDR1 and CDR2 are SGHTA and FQGNSA. The CDR3 runs 17 residues. Together with reference TRBV7-2 and TRBJ2-7, the CDR3 gives the full variable domain: GAGVSQSPSNKVTEKGKDVELRCDPISGHTALYWYRQSLGQGLEFLIYFQGNSAPDKSGLPSDRFSAERTGGSVSTLTIQRTQQEDSAVYLCASSRSGGQLSGYEQYFGPGTRLTVT.

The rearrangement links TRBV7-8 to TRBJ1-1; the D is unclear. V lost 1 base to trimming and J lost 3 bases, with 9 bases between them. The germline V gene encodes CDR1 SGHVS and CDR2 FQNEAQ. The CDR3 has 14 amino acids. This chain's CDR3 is CASSLVMEDTEAFF. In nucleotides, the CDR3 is TGTGCCAGCAGCTTAGTGATGGAGGACACTGAAGCTTTCTTT.

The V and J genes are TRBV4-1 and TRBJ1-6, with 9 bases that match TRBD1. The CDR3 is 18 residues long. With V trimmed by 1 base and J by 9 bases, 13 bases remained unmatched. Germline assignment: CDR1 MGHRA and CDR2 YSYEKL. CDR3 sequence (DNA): TGCGCCAGCAGCCAAGCCCTGCGCCCGGGACAGGGAGGTTCACCCCTCCACTTT. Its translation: CASSQALRPGQGGSPLHF.

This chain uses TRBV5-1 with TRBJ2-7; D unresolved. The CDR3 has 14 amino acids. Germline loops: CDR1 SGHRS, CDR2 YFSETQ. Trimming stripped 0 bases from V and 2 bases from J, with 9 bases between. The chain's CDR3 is CASSLEGQTYEQYF. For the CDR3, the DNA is TGCGCCAGCAGCTTGGAGGGTCAAACCTACGAGCAGTACTTC.

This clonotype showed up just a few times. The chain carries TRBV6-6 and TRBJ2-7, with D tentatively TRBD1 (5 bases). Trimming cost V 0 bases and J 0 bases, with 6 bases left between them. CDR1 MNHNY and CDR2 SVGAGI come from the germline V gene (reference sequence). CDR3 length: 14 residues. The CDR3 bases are TGTGCCAGCAGTTACTCGGACAACTCCTACGAGCAGTACTTC. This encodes CASSYSDNSYEQYF.

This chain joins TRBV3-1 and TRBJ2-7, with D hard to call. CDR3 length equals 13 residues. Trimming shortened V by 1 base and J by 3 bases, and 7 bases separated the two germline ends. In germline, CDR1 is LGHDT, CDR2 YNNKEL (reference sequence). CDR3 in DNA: TGTGCCAGCAGCCAAGGCCCGATCTACGAGCAGTACTTC. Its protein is CASSQGPIYEQYF.

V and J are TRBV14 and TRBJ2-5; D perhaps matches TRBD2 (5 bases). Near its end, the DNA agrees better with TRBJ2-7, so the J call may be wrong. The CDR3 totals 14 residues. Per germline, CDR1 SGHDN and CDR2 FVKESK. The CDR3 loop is CASSAPPTIGEQYF. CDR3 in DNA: TGTGCCAGCAGCGCCCCTCCGACTATCGGCGAGCAGTACTTC.

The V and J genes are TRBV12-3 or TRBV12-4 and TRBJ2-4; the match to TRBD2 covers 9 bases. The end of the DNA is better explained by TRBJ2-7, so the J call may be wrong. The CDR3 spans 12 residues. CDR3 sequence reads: CASNLAGYEQYF. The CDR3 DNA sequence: TGTGCCAGCAACCTAGCGGGATACGAGCAGTACTTC.

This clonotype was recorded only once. This CDR3 reads CASSLVSLANEQFF. CDR3 nucleotides: TGTGCCAGCAGCTTAGTTTCACTAGCGAACGAGCAGTTCTTC. This chain uses TRBV11-2 with TRBJ2-1; 7 positions match TRBD2. CDR1 is SGHAT and CDR2 is FQNNGV in the germline V gene. This CDR3 comprises 14 residues. The V and J ends lost 1 base and 10 bases, in that order; junction bases with no gene match: 7.

The CDR3 DNA reads as TGTGCCACCGGAACAGGGTCCGACTATGGCTACACCTTC. Protein product: CATGTGSDYGYTF. The chain combines TRBV10-3 with TRBJ1-2; perhaps TRBD1 as D (6 bases). Trimming removed 10 bases from V and 3 bases from J, with 15 bases in between. The germline gives CDR1 ENHRY, CDR2 SYGVKD. The CDR3 is made up of 13 amino acids.

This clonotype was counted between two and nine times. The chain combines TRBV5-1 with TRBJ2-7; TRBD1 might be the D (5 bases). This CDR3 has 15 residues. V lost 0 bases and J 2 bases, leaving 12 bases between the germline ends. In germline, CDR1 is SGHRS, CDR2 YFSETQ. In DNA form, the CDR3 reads TGCGCCAGCAGCTTGGCCCAAGGGGCAACCTACGAGCAGTACTTC. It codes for CASSLAQGATYEQYF.

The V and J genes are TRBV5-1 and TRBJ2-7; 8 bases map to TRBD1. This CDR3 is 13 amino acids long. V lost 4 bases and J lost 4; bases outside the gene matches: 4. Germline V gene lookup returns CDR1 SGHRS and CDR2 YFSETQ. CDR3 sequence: CASSGQGLYEQYF. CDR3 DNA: TGCGCCAGCAGCGGACAGGGTCTATACGAGCAGTACTTC.

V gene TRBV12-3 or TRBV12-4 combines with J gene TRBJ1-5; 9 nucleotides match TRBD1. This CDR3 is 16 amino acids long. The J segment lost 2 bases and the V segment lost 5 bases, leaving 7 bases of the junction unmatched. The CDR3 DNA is TGTGCCAGCAGTCCAGGGACAGGGCTTGGCAATCAGCCCCAGCATTTT. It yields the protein CASSPGTGLGNQPQHF.